The T cell receptor (beta chain) under discussion was sequenced for a study of T cell changes during pregnancy in multiple sclerosis. The method was immunoSEQ multiplex PCR; TCRdb's version includes in-frame clones alone and lacks a portion of them. The sample consists of 15,000 to 20,000 clones, 75% to 90% of them appearing once. V was trimmed by 3 bases and J by 3 bases, leaving 14 bases between them. In germline, CDR1 is LNHDA, CDR2 SQIVND (reference sequence). CDR3 length: 15 amino acids. The source is a female donor in good health, enrolled as a control in a pregnancy study. The sequencing used CD8+ T cells from peripheral blood mononuclear cells, collected in the third trimester of pregnancy. The rearrangement joins TRBV19 to TRBJ1-1, with D unresolved. CDR3 protein: CASSIRAGFYTEAFF. The CDR3 DNA is TGTGCCAGTAGTATCCGGGCGGGGTTTTACACTGAAGCTTTCTTT.